Presented here are 16 T cell receptor beta chains from one specimen sequenced in a study of cytomegalovirus exposure and HLA in healthy donors. The PCR was carried out with 60 Vbeta primers and 13 Jbeta primers. Method: immunoSEQ multiplex PCR; TCRdb's copy keeps in-frame clones and lacks some. The sample records more than 150,000 clones, over 80% being singletons. The specimen sequenced was PBMCs. These receptors came from a man aged 35 to 55 in good health and CMV-seropositive.

The J gene is TRBJ1-4, the V gene TRBV6-6; TRBD1 is a possible D gene (6 bases). This CDR3 is 15 amino acids long. Per the germline V gene, CDR1 is MNHNY and CDR2 is SVGAGI (reference sequence). Trimming took off 4 bases at V and 3 bases at J, with 12 bases between the two ends. DNA of the CDR3: TGTGCCAGCAGTTCCAGACAGGAGCCTAATGAAAAACTGTTTTTT. Its protein is CASSSRQEPNEKLFF.

The V gene is TRBV30, the J gene TRBJ2-7, with a tentative D call TRBD1 (5 bases). V lost 2 bases, J lost 3 bases, and 17 bases lay in between. This CDR3 has 15 residues. Germline V gene lookup returns CDR1 GTSNPN and CDR2 SVGIG (reference sequence). The CDR3 loop reads CAWSPGHVGNYEQYF. The CDR3 nucleotides are TGTGCCTGGAGTCCTGGACACGTAGGGAACTACGAGCAGTACTTC. Looking up the rest from reference TRBV30 and TRBJ2-7 gives the full variable domain: SQTIHQWPATLVQPVGSPLSLECTVEGTSNPNLYWYRQAAGRGLQLLFYSVGIGQISSEVPQNLSASRPQDRQFILSSKKLLLSDSGFYLCAWSPGHVGNYEQYFGPGTRLTVT.

This clone was counted a few times. V gene TRBV28 combines with J gene TRBJ1-6; D perhaps matches TRBD1 (6 bases). This CDR3 comprises 13 residues. V lost 6 bases and J lost 9, with 12 bases in between. Germline V gene data show CDR1 as MDHEN and CDR2 as SYDVKM. The CDR3 loop is CASSPGEGSPLHF. The CDR3 nucleotides are TGTGCCAGCAGCCCAGGGGAGGGTTCACCCCTCCACTTT.

V and J are TRBV9 and TRBJ1-3; TRBD1 might be the D (5 bases). CDR1 and CDR2 from the germline V gene are SGDLS and YYNGEE. There are 14 residues in the CDR3. V was shortened by 3 bases and J by 4 bases, with 11 bases between the two germline ends. Here the CDR3 DNA reads TGTGCCAGCAGCGAAGGGGCAGAAGGAAACACCATATATTTT. Protein sequence: CASSEGAEGNTIYF.

The CDR3 protein is CAISTGTYEQYF. As DNA, the CDR3 is TGTGCCATCAGCACAGGGACCTACGAGCAGTACTTC. The J gene is TRBJ2-7, the V gene TRBV10-3; D may be TRBD1 (6 bases). With 6 bases removed from V and 2 bases from J, the gap between germline ends came to 8 bases. Germline V CDR1 and CDR2: ENHRY, SYGVKD. This CDR3 has 12 amino acids.

V usage is TRBV5-1 and J usage is TRBJ1-1; TRBD1 is a possible D gene (5 bases). Germline lookup yields CDR1 SGHRS and CDR2 YFSETQ. This CDR3 is built from 14 residues. V lost 1 base and J 3 bases, leaving 10 bases between the germline ends. DNA for the CDR3: TGCGCCAGCAGCTTGTACTGGGGGGACACTGAAGCTTTCTTT. Protein: CASSLYWGDTEAFF.

The V gene is TRBV27, the J gene TRBJ1-5; a possible D gene is TRBD1 (5 bases). The CDR3 extends over 16 amino acids. The V and J ends lost 5 bases and 9 bases respectively, with 23 bases between them. Germline V gene data show CDR1 as MNHEY and CDR2 as SMNVEV (reference sequence). CDR3 coding DNA: TGTGCCAGCAGTAGGGAGCCTCGGGGCGCGGGGGGGCCCCAGCATTTT. Translation: CASSREPRGAGGPQHF.

The chain is built from TRBV19 and TRBJ1-5; TRBD1 matches at 9 bases. There are 14 residues in the CDR3. V lost 7 bases and J lost 6; bases outside the gene matches: 7. Germline V gene data show CDR1 as LNHDA and CDR2 as SQIVND (reference sequence). The CDR3 region has the DNA TGTGCCAGTACTGGGACAGGGATTCTTCAGCCCCAGCATTTT. Amino acids: CASTGTGILQPQHF.

The V gene is TRBV28, the J gene TRBJ1-2; TRBD1 is a possible D gene (5 bases). The ends were cut back, 3 bases at V and 3 bases at J, with 17 bases in the middle. CDR1 is MDHEN and CDR2 is SYDVKM in the germline V gene. CDR3 size: 16 residues. CDR3 amino acids: CASSFSIQIGDYGYTF. The CDR3 DNA follows: TGTGCCAGCAGTTTCTCAATACAAATAGGGGACTATGGCTACACCTTC.

This clone was seen once. The V gene is TRBV9, the J gene TRBJ1-2; 7 nucleotides align to TRBD1. This CDR3 has 15 amino acids. Germline loops: CDR1 SGDLS, CDR2 YYNGEE. V lost 4 bases to trimming and J lost 4 bases; unmatched junction nucleotides: 10. This chain's CDR3 is CASSLEGTGVYGYTF. CDR3 DNA sequence: TGTGCCAGCAGCCTAGAGGGAACAGGGGTCTATGGCTACACCTTC. Supplemented by reference TRBV9 and TRBJ1-2, the full variable domain reads DSGVTQTPKHLITATGQRVTLRCSPRSGDLSVYWYQQSLDQGLQFLIQYYNGEERAKGNILERFSAQQFPDLHSELNLSSLELGDSALYFCASSLEGTGVYGYTFGSGTRLTVV.

V usage is TRBV27 and J usage is TRBJ1-2; 12 positions agree with TRBD1. The CDR3 consists of 17 residues. V was pared by 1 base and J by 8 bases, with 11 bases of the junction left unmatched. The germline CDR1 and CDR2 sequences are MNHEY and SMNVEV (reference sequence). In nucleotides, the CDR3 is TGTGCCAGCAGTTTATTATCCTTGGGACAGGGGGCACGGGGCTACACCTTC. This codes for CASSLLSLGQGARGYTF.

The gene calls are TRBV10-2 and TRBJ2-7; TRBD1 agrees at 7 bases. Germline CDR1 WSHSY, CDR2 SAAADI. The length of the CDR3 is 12 residues. J was trimmed by 2 bases and V by 6 bases; bases with no gene match: 1. The CDR3 nucleotides are TGCGCCAGCAGCGGGACAGCCTACGAGCAGTACTTC. Its translation is CASSGTAYEQYF.

The CDR3 DNA sequence: TGTGCCAGCAGCCCTCGACTAGCGGGCACCTACGAGCAGTACTTC. Residues: CASSPRLAGTYEQYF. The chain is built from TRBV6-5 and TRBJ2-7; 10 nucleotides match TRBD2. The CDR3 is 15 residues long. Germline values: CDR1 MNHEY, CDR2 SVGAGI. Germline trimming cut 6 bases from V and 2 bases from J; bases unmatched to any gene: 7.

The gene calls are TRBV4-3 and TRBJ2-7; TRBD1 matches at 9 bases. This CDR3 contains 15 residues. Germline V lookup: CDR1 LGHNA, CDR2 YSLEER. With 1 base clipped from V and 7 bases from J, the junction kept 8 bases outside the gene matches. The CDR3 nucleotides read TGCGCCAGCAGCCAAGGGACAGGGGAACCTACGGAGCAGTACTTC. Translated, it gives CASSQGTGEPTEQYF.

The chain has TRBV6-1 and TRBJ2-6; D might be TRBD2 (6 bases). The CDR3 sequence is 14 residues long. Germline-derived CDR1 and CDR2 are MNHNS and SASEGT. V lost 10 bases to trimming and J lost 4 bases, with 14 bases between them. CDR3 nucleotide sequence: TGTGCCATATCTGGAGGGGTCGGGGCCAACGTCCTGACTTTC. Protein sequence: CAISGGVGANVLTF.

This clone was seen just once. CDR3 region: CASSFGQETQYF. CDR3 coding DNA: TGCGCCAGCAGCTTCGGTCAAGAGACCCAGTACTTC. The genes are TRBV5-1 and TRBJ2-5; D unresolved. V was trimmed by 2 bases and J by 2 bases, leaving 4 bases between them. The CDR3 is 12 residues long. The germline V gene encodes CDR1 SGHRS and CDR2 YFSETQ.